This TCR beta chain was found in a study of T cell repertoires in ileal Crohn's disease. Study-level points and caveats: Compared with CD4 T cells, sorted CD8 cells carried more expanded clones.

Only one count was recorded for this clone. Its target is not known. CDR3 length: 12 amino acids. The V gene's germline CDR1 is SGHRS and CDR2 YFSETQ. Trimming pared 4 bases from V and 9 bases from J, leaving 11 bases between. The table came from immunoSEQ multiplex PCR; TCRdb's copy has only in-frame clones and leaves some out. In the table there are thousands of clones, around 83% of which are singletons. The V gene is TRBV5-1, the J gene TRBJ2-1, with D perhaps TRBD2 (5 bases). This receptor was identified in an adult with Crohn's disease. Sequenced material: ileal tissue. CDR3 sequence reads: CASSLEVGEQFF. CDR3 bases: TGCGCCAGCAGCCTGGAGGTGGGTGAGCAGTTCTTC.